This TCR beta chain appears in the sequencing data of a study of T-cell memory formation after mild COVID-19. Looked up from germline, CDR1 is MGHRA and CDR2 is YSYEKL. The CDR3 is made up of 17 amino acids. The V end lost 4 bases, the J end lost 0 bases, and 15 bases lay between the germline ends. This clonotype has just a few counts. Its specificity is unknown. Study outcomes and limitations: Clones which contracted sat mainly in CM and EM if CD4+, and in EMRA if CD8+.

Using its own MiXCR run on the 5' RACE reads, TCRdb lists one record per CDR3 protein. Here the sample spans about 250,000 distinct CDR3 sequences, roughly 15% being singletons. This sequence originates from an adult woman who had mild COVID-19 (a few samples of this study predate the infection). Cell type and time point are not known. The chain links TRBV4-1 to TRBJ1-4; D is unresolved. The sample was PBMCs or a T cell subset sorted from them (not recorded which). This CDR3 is CASSPLLNPATNEKLFF. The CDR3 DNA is TGCGCCAGCAGCCCCCTTCTTAACCCTGCAACTAATGAAAAACTGTTTTTT.